This paragraph covers one T cell receptor (beta chain) sequence. What it binds is not known. Multiplex touch-down PCR amplified TRB using TRB-A and TRB-B pools in one tube. TCRdb re-called the multiplex PCR reads; one entry per CDR3 protein, DNA not given. The repertoire table contains a few thousand distinct CDR3 sequences. This sample is part of a study of T cell clusters in autoimmune cytopenias. As for the study in general: A median of about 49,000 TRB reads per sample yielded a median roughly 2,000 distinct clonotypes. Broader study findings: Clustering suggested that physiological T cell clusters were missing in primary autoimmune cytopenia patients. Comparing secondary cytopenia with chronic lymphocytic leukemia showed no cluster-lack signature, apparently masked by lymphoma repertoire. TRB repertoire shifts in secondary cytopenia and chronic lymphocytic leukemia mostly reflected lymphoma, not autoimmunity.

TRB amplification used approximately 250 ng of peripheral blood genomic DNA. In germline, CDR1 is SGHRS, CDR2 YFSETQ. The CDR3 is 17 residues long. The sample was peripheral blood. The V call is TRBV5-1, the J call TRBJ2-1; the D gene TCRdb calls, TRBD1, cannot be checked with no DNA. The receptor's source is a human donor with an autoimmune cytopenia or autoimmune hepatitis (not recorded which). The CDR3 region is CASSLAGWGDSGIEQFF.